These 27 T cell receptor beta chains share one sample of origin, sequenced in a study of blood T cells in healthy people across ages. With a J-beta primer mix and a sample-barcoded 5' primer, a second PCR ran about 7 to 12 cycles. TCRdb reanalysed the 5' RACE reads using MiXCR and keeps one entry per CDR3 protein. The table has 900,000 to 950,000 distinct CDR3 sequences, 25% to 30% seen once. This sample was shared with a second study, whose subject was T cells of mothers and their children.

Sequences were obtained from blood. The receptor set was obtained from a woman between 40 and 50 years old in good health.

This clonotype was recorded once. This rearrangement joins TRBV5-1 to TRBJ2-7; TRBD2 agrees at 12 bases. J was trimmed by 7 bases and V by 2 bases; bases with no gene match: 16. CDR3 length: 18 residues. Germline values: CDR1 SGHRS, CDR2 YFSETQ. The CDR3 here is CASSFLSTSGGTYNEQYF. CDR3 coding DNA: TGCGCCAGCAGCTTCCTTTCGACTAGCGGGGGAACCTACAATGAGCAGTACTTC.

The chain combines TRBV5-6 with TRBJ1-5, with 8 bases aligning to TRBD1. Looked up from germline, CDR1 is SGHDT and CDR2 is YYEEEE. Trimming at V came to 2 bases and at J to 1 base, leaving 5 bases not matched to a gene. The CDR3 contains 16 residues. This CDR3 is CASSFLGQGSNQPQHF. CDR3 nucleotides: TGTGCCAGCAGCTTTCTCGGACAGGGAAGCAATCAGCCCCAGCATTTT.

Ten or more counts support this clonotype. This rearrangement joins TRBV6-5 to TRBJ1-2, with 9 positions matching TRBD1. CDR3 length: 18 amino acids. V trimming: 0 bases; J trimming: 4 bases; junction bases outside the gene matches: 12. Germline CDR1 and CDR2: MNHEY and SVGAGI. CDR3: CASSYSGSTGGPFYGYTF. Written as DNA, the CDR3 is TGTGCCAGCAGTTACTCGGGGTCCACAGGGGGCCCTTTCTATGGCTACACCTTC.

Notes on this clonotype: Being one base from a much bigger clone, this may be a read error. This chain joins TRBV18 and TRBJ2-5; D uncertain. This CDR3 comprises 15 residues. With 0 bases removed from V and 12 bases from J, the gap between germline ends came to 20 bases. Germline CDR1 KGHSH, CDR2 LQKENI. CDR3 in DNA: TGTGCCAGCTCACCACCGGCCAGGCCGCCCAACGAGGAGTACTTC. Translating gives CASSPPARPPNEEYF.

This clonotype was seen many times. This chain joins TRBV6-2 or TRBV6-3 and TRBJ2-7; 9 bases fit TRBD1. The CDR3 runs 14 residues. Trimming took 8 bases from V and 0 from J; bases not matched to a gene: 5. In germline, CDR1 is MNHEY, CDR2 SVGEGT. CDR3 region: CASWGQGSSYEQYF. The CDR3 DNA reads as TGTGCCAGCTGGGGACAGGGATCCTCCTACGAGCAGTACTTC.

This clonotype has just a few counts. One end of the junction is discordant with germline, which a read error may explain. The rearrangement uses TRBV4-3 and TRBJ2-7; maybe TRBD2 (5 bases). The germline V gene encodes CDR1 LGHNA and CDR2 YSLEER. This CDR3 spans 16 amino acids. Here the CDR3 reads CASSQEGSSDSHEQYF. In DNA form, the CDR3 reads TGCGCCAGCAGCCAAGAAGGTAGTAGCGACTCCCACGAGCAGTACTTC.

This clonotype was picked up a small number of times. This may be a read error, as it is one base from a much larger clone. The rearrangement links TRBV7-2 to TRBJ2-5, with D perhaps matching TRBD1 or TRBD2 (5 bases each). In germline, CDR1 is SGHTA, CDR2 FQGNSA. Trimming pared 2 bases from V and 4 bases from J, leaving 8 bases between. The CDR3 contains 13 residues. The DNA for the CDR3 is TGTGCCAGCAGCTTATACGGGGCAGAGACCCAGTACTTC. Its protein product is CASSLYGAETQYF.

This clonotype was observed many times. The chain links TRBV25-1 to TRBJ2-7; no firm D call. The CDR3 is made up of 12 amino acids. Trimming removed 3 bases at V and 4 bases at J, with 7 bases between. Germline CDR1 MGHDK, CDR2 SYGVNS. CDR3 protein: CASSDWGYEQYF. Written as DNA, the CDR3 is TGTGCCAGCAGTGATTGGGGTTACGAGCAGTACTTC.

The table lists this clonotype with a few counts. This chain connects TRBV28 to TRBJ2-7; possible D gene TRBD1, 6 bases. Looked up from germline, CDR1 is MDHEN and CDR2 is SYDVKM. The CDR3 spans 17 residues. Deletions cut 6 bases from V and 0 bases from J, with 21 bases between. The DNA for the CDR3 is TGTGCCAGCAGAAAAAAACCCTTACAGGGACCCTCCTACGAGCAGTACTTC. The encoded protein is CASRKKPLQGPSYEQYF.

This clonotype was detected a few times. This chain uses TRBV14 with TRBJ2-7, with TRBD1 matching over 11 bases. Trimming at V came to 2 bases and at J to 7 bases, leaving 7 bases not matched to a gene. This CDR3 spans 15 amino acids. Germline V gene data show CDR1 as SGHDN and CDR2 as FVKESK. The CDR3: CASSQQGQGVGEQYF. CDR3 DNA sequence: TGTGCCAGCAGCCAACAGGGACAGGGGGTCGGAGAGCAGTACTTC.

V usage is TRBV11-2 and J usage is TRBJ1-2; 8 bases are a match to TRBD1. This CDR3 spans 14 amino acids. Germline CDR1 and CDR2: SGHAT and FQNNGV. V dropped 5 bases and J dropped 4; count of bases not matched to a gene: 6. The CDR3 reads CASSVGTGTYGYTF. The CDR3 region has the DNA TGTGCCAGCAGCGTAGGGACAGGTACCTATGGCTACACCTTC.

For the CDR3, the DNA is TGCGCCAGCAGCGAAGGGTGGGGGTCCTACGAGCAGTACTTC. As protein: CASSEGWGSYEQYF. The chain links TRBV5-1 to TRBJ2-7, with D perhaps matching TRBD1 or TRBD2 (5 bases each). The germline gives CDR1 SGHRS, CDR2 YFSETQ. This CDR3 is 14 amino acids long. V was pared by 4 bases and J by 1 base, with 12 bases between.

This clonotype was counted at least ten times. The rearrangement uses TRBV12-3 or TRBV12-4 and TRBJ1-6; D not certain. The CDR3 consists of 14 residues. Trimming took 6 bases from V and 0 from J, leaving 6 bases between them. This chain's CDR3 is CASRQSSYNSPLHF. Written as DNA, the CDR3 is TGTGCCAGCAGACAGAGCTCCTATAATTCACCCCTCCACTTT.

This clonotype occurred a few times. As DNA, the CDR3 is TGTGCCAGCAGCTTAGCTGAAGCAACCCCCTACGAGCAGTACTTC. Translating it yields CASSLAEATPYEQYF. The chain combines TRBV7-2 with TRBJ2-7; D gene unclear. This CDR3 is built from 15 residues. Trimming removed 0 bases at V and 2 bases at J, with 11 bases between. Looked up from germline, CDR1 is SGHTA and CDR2 is FQGNSA.

This clonotype was seen ten or more times. The V and J genes are TRBV6-2 or TRBV6-3 and TRBJ2-7; 9 bases line up with TRBD1. The CDR3 length is 15 residues. Per germline, CDR1 MNHEY and CDR2 SVGEGT. V was pared by 2 bases and J by 6 bases, with 8 bases of the junction left unmatched. The CDR3 sequence: CASSYAGQGVSEQYF. The CDR3 DNA follows: TGTGCCAGCAGTTACGCGGGACAGGGTGTATCCGAGCAGTACTTC.

This clonotype was observed at least ten times. This chain uses TRBV27 with TRBJ2-1, with D possibly TRBD1 on 5 matching bases. Germline CDR1 reads MNHEY; CDR2 reads SMNVEV (reference sequence). Trimming removed 3 bases at V and 0 bases at J, with 15 bases between. This CDR3 contains 17 residues. The CDR3 is CASSLQGPFSSYNEQFF. The CDR3 DNA reads TGTGCCAGCAGTTTGCAGGGCCCCTTTAGCTCCTACAATGAGCAGTTCTTC.

This clonotype was seen a few times. V and J are TRBV7-2 and TRBJ2-1; maybe TRBD2 (9 bases). Germline CDR1 and CDR2: SGHTA and FQGNSA. Trimming took off 5 bases at V and 9 bases at J, with 29 bases between the two ends. The CDR3 is 18 residues long. The CDR3 reads CASSPRRGLAGTGSEQFF. CDR3 nucleotides: TGTGCCAGCAGCCCCCGCCGGGGGCTAGCGGGGACAGGTAGTGAGCAGTTCTTC.

The chain carries TRBV29-1 and TRBJ2-7; TRBD2 is a possible D gene (6 bases). With 3 bases removed from V and 7 bases from J, the gap between germline ends came to 22 bases. The germline V gene has CDR1 SQVTM and CDR2 ANQGSEA. CDR3 length equals 15 residues. CDR3 sequence (DNA): TGCAGCGTTGATTCCGGGACTCCAGTCATCCATGAGCAGTACTTC. Its translation is CSVDSGTPVIHEQYF.

This clonotype turned up a few times. This chain joins TRBV7-2 and TRBJ2-3, with D unclear. The CDR3 is 15 amino acids. The germline V gene has CDR1 SGHTA and CDR2 FQGNSA. Trimming removed 2 bases at V and 2 bases at J, with 11 bases between. The CDR3 spells CASSLRWQATDTQYF. The CDR3 DNA follows: TGTGCCAGCAGCTTAAGGTGGCAGGCCACAGATACGCAGTATTTT.

This clonotype occurred a few times. The chain combines TRBV5-1 with TRBJ2-7; D is possibly TRBD1 or TRBD2 (5 bases each). CDR3 length: 15 residues. The germline V and J ends were trimmed by 6 bases and 2 bases, with 18 bases remaining between them. Germline assignment: CDR1 SGHRS and CDR2 YFSETQ. CDR3 DNA sequence: TGCGCCAGCAACGTCGACAGACTAAGTCCCTACGAGCAGTACTTC. Amino acid sequence: CASNVDRLSPYEQYF.

This chain links TRBV21-1 with TRBJ2-3; TRBD1, the table's D call, was not compared with the DNA. TRBV21-1 is a pseudogene segment. The CDR3 spans 13 residues. Written as DNA, the CDR3 is TGTGCCAGCAGCGGGTGGTGGGGACATACGCAGTATTTT. It is translated as CASSGWWGHTQYF.

This clonotype was picked up many times. This chain links TRBV5-1 with TRBJ2-6; D unclear. This CDR3 is built from 14 residues. The germline V and J ends were trimmed by 3 bases and 0 bases, with 4 bases remaining between them. Germline assignment: CDR1 SGHRS and CDR2 YFSETQ. The CDR3 nucleotides read TGCGCCAGCAGCTACCCCTCTGGGGCCAACGTCCTGACTTTC. Translated: CASSYPSGANVLTF.

This clonotype showed up many times. This rearrangement joins TRBV7-2 to TRBJ2-5; TRBD1 might be the D (6 bases). V was trimmed by 2 bases and J by 2 bases, leaving 9 bases between them. From germline, CDR1 is SGHTA and CDR2 FQGNSA. This CDR3 contains 14 residues. The DNA for the CDR3 is TGTGCCAGCAGCTTATCCAGGGGACAAGAGACCCAGTACTTC. Translating gives CASSLSRGQETQYF.

The chain employs TRBV7-2 and TRBJ2-4; D is perhaps TRBD2 (5 bases). Trimming removed 1 base from V and 2 bases from J, with 12 bases in between. The CDR3 length is 16 residues. Per germline, CDR1 SGHTA and CDR2 FQGNSA. CDR3 sequence reads: CASSLDYRGPKNIQYF. In DNA, the CDR3 is TGTGCCAGCAGCTTAGATTATCGGGGTCCCAAAAACATTCAGTACTTC.

The chain joins TRBV28 to TRBJ1-3; D remains ambiguous. The germline CDR1 and CDR2 sequences are MDHEN and SYDVKM. Trimming shortened V by 1 base and J by 4 bases, and 14 bases separated the two germline ends. The CDR3 is 16 amino acids. CDR3 in amino acids: CASSLYRGVPGNTIYF. As DNA, the CDR3 is TGTGCCAGCAGTTTATATCGGGGAGTCCCAGGAAACACCATATATTTT.

This clonotype was observed a few times. V is TRBV20-1 and J is TRBJ2-7; the match to TRBD2 covers 9 bases. The junction had 6 bases not matched to a gene; V was cut back by 5 bases and J by 4 bases. Germline loops: CDR1 DFQATT, CDR2 SNEGSKA (reference sequence). CDR3 length: 13 amino acids. The CDR3 nucleotides read TGCAGTGCTCTCCCGCTAGCGGGGTACGAGCAGTACTTC. Protein: CSALPLAGYEQYF.

A note on this clonotype: Compared with germline, one end of the junction differs, possibly owing to a read error. The chain employs TRBV6-5 and TRBJ1-2; unclear D gene. Germline CDR1 MNHEY, CDR2 SVGAGI. This CDR3 has 13 amino acids. The CDR3 loop reads CASSYRAQHGDTF. Here the CDR3 DNA reads TGTGCCAGCAGTTATAGGGCGCAGCATGGCGACACCTTC.